This T cell receptor beta chain was documented in a study of T-cell memory formation after mild COVID-19 (dated by TCRdb to 2020 to 2023). Study-level background: TCR sequence clusters from the two donors were found to be largely donor specific. T-cell clones expanding and contracting after mild COVID-19 in a couple of donors were tracked by longitudinal TCRalpha and TCRbeta repertoire sequencing. The cohort comprised two young, previously healthy adult volunteers, one female and one male. Broad study findings and their caveats: Contracting CD4+ clones appeared mostly in the CM and EM memory subsets, whereas CD8+ clones were enriched in EMRA. Clones contracting from day 15 to 85 had balanced CD4/CD8 phenotypes, while a second wave expanding from day 15 to 37 was biased towards CD4+. Only two mild cases were covered in the study, and larger cohorts including severe cases with pre-infection samples were considered necessary. Some responding clones were found in pre-infection memory, which suggests that pre-existing cross-reactive memory T cells took part in the SARS-CoV-2 response. The second-wave clones that peaked on day 37 were not confirmed to be SARS-CoV-2 specific.

Sequencing used an Illumina NovaSeq 6000. TCRalpha and TCRbeta cDNA libraries were built by 5'RACE with constant-segment primers, adding sample barcodes and unique molecular identifiers. Trizol reagent was used to extract RNA from every sample. The libraries were amplified in two PCR steps, and the second step added a second sample barcode and Illumina TruSeq adapters. Sequencing of the libraries was done on an Illumina NovaSeq, producing 2 x 150 bp paired-end reads. For the original study's pipeline: Reads were demultiplexed and collapsed into UMI-guided consensus sequences with migec v1.2.7. Using mixcr v2.1.11, UMI consensuses were aligned to TRA and TRB V and J templates and then assembled into clonotypes. A clonotype was counted as expanded or contracted only if both edgeR and NoisET called the change significant, with noise models trained on biological replicates. For edgeR calls, the thresholds were a false discovery rate-adjusted p below 0.01 and a log2 fold-change of 1. PCA with hierarchical clustering of max-normalized trajectories of the 1000 most abundant clonotypes was used as exploratory dynamics analysis. Separately sequenced CD4+ and CD8+ repertoires were used to assign the CD4 or CD8 phenotype of responding clones. TCRdb reanalyzed the raw reads on its own, using fastp at Q25 for trimming and MiXCR for clone calling, and kept in-frame beta chains. Rows are combined by CDR3 protein, so each entry shows the most common genes and DNA. The V and J calls follow TCRdb's processing rather than the paper's. The sample table lists around 300,000 distinct CDR3 sequences, roughly an eighth of them with a count of one. Over 20% of the sample is held by the ten biggest clonotypes.

Ficoll-Paque density gradient centrifugation was the method used to isolate PBMCs. This clonotype was counted only a few times. Its antigen is not yet known. No base-level quality is on record; no much larger clone is a single base apart. The junction shows trimming of 1 base on V and 4 bases on J, and the gene matches do not reach 6 bases of it. Inclusive of the bounding cysteine and phenylalanine, the CDR3 is 16 residues long. Of the read, only the CDR3 DNA is kept; its 48 bases are in frame from base 1. Looking up the germline V gene yields CDR1 LGHNA and CDR2 YSLEER. The sequence was collected from a man aged 18 to 30 who had mild COVID-19 (a few samples of this study predate the infection). The sample titles of this study are shuffled in the database, so cell type and time point are left out; the donor was told from shared clones. Sample: PBMCs or a T cell subset sorted from them (not recorded which). Recombination connected TRBV4-3 to TRBJ2-1, and 8 junction bases match TRBD2. The nucleotide sequence reads as follows: TGCGCCAGCAGCCAAGCGGGGGGGTCCCTATACAATGAGCAGTTCTTC. It codes for CASSQAGGSLYNEQFF.